The 4 T cell receptor beta chains presented below share a single source sample, sequenced in a study of cytomegalovirus exposure and HLA in healthy donors. A multiplex PCR was run with 60 Vbeta primers and 13 Jbeta primers. Libraries were prepared by immunoSEQ multiplex PCR; TCRdb keeps only in-frame clonotypes and omits some of them. The table shows some 130,000 clones, with approximately 61% occurring only once. The sequencing sample was made of PBMCs. These receptors originate from a human donor in good health.

The chain is built from TRBV6-5 and TRBJ1-1; D uncertain. Looked up from germline, CDR1 is MNHEY and CDR2 is SVGAGI. The CDR3 is made up of 14 amino acids. Trimming stripped 7 bases from V and 7 bases from J, with 19 bases between. For the CDR3, the DNA is TGTGCCAGCAACCCCCGAGGCGGCCGGGGTGAAGCTTTCTTT. Translation gives CASNPRGGRGEAFF.

This rearrangement joins TRBV4-2 to TRBJ2-1, with 13 bases lining up with TRBD2. Trimming cost V 4 bases and J 12 bases; bases outside gene matches: 6. This CDR3 comprises 14 residues. The germline CDR1 and CDR2 sequences are LGHNA and YNFKEQ. The CDR3 spells CASSPQGLAGRQFF. The DNA for the CDR3 is TGTGCCAGCAGCCCTCAGGGACTAGCGGGACGGCAGTTCTTC.

The chain combines TRBV5-5 with TRBJ2-5, with D tentatively TRBD2 (7 bases). Per the germline V gene, CDR1 is SGHKS and CDR2 is YYEKEE (reference sequence). There are 15 residues in the CDR3. V was pared by 3 bases and J by 5 bases, with 17 bases between. CDR3 amino acids: CASSWGAGEGETQYF. The CDR3 region has the DNA TGTGCCAGCAGCTGGGGGGCAGGGGAGGGTGAGACCCAGTACTTC.

The rearrangement uses TRBV6-1 and TRBJ2-3, with a weak D call TRBD1 (5 bases). CDR3 size: 15 residues. Looked up from germline, CDR1 is MNHNS and CDR2 is SASEGT. Between the trimmed V and J ends, which lost 3 bases and 0 bases, there was a span of 10 bases. The CDR3 loop is CASSDPQGSTDTQYF. As DNA, the CDR3 is TGTGCCAGCAGTGACCCGCAGGGTAGCACAGATACGCAGTATTTT.